Here is one TCR beta chain with its context. The target antigen is unknown. The data derive from a study of OX40 agonist ivuxolimab in advanced cancers. Regarding the study as a whole: Expanded peripheral T cells had an undetermined antigen specificity.

The repertoire was sequenced with immunoSEQ multiplex PCR; TCRdb's copy has only in-frame clones and lacks some. The table has roughly 67,000 clones, roughly 86% seen once; the top ten hold over 0.65%. CDR1 and CDR2 from the germline V gene are LGHNA and YSLEER. Trimming removed 0 bases at V and 7 bases at J, with 6 bases between. The CDR3 contains 13 residues. The TCR comes from an adult with an advanced solid tumor such as melanoma, head and neck, liver or kidney cancer. Sequenced here: CD4+ or CD8+ T cells sorted from blood, sampled in a trial of the OX40 agonist ivuxolimab. The chain has TRBV4-3 and TRBJ2-2; D is unresolved. CDR3 bases: TGCGCCAGCAGCCAAGATATCTTCGGGGAGCTGTTTTTT. It specifies CASSQDIFGELFF.